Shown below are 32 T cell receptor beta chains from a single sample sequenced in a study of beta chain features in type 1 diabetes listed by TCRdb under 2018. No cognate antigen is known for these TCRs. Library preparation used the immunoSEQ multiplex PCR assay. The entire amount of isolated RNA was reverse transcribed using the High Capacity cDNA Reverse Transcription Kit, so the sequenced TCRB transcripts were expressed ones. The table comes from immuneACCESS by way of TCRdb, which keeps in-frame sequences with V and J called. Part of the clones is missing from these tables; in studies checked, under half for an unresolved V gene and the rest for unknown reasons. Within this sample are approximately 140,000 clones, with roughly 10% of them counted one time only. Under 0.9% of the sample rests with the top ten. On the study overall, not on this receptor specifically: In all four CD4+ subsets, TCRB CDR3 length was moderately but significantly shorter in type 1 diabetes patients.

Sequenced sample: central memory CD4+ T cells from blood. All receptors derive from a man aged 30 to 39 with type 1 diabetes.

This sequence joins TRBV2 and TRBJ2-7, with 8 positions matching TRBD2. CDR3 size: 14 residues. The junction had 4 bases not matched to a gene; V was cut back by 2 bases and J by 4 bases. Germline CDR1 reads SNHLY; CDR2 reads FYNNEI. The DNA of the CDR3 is TGTGCCAGCAGTGAACAGGGACTAGGATACGAGCAGTACTTC. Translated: CASSEQGLGYEQYF.

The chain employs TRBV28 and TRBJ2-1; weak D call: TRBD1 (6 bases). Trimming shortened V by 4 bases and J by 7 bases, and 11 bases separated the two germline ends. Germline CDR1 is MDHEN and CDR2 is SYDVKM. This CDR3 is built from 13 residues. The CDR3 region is CASSSGQGNEQFF. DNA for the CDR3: TGTGCCAGCAGTTCGGGGCAGGGGAATGAGCAGTTCTTC. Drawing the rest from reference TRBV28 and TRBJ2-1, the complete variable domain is DVKVTQSSRYLVKRTGEKVFLECVQDMDHENMFWYRQDPGLGLRLIYFSYDVKMKEKGDIPEGYSVSREKKERFSLILESASTNQTSMYLCASSSGQGNEQFFGPGTRLTVL.

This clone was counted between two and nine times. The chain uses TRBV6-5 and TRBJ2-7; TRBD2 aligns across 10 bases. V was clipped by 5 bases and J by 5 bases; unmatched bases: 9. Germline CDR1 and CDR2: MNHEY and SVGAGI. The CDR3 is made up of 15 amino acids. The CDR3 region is CASSPGGLAGDEQYF. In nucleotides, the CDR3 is TGTGCCAGCAGTCCCGGTGGGCTAGCGGGGGACGAGCAGTACTTC.

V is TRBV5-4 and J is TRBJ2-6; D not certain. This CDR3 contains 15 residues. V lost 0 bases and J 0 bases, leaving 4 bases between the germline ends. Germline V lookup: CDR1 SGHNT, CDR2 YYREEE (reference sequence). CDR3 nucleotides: TGTGCCAGCAGCTTGGCCTTCTCTGGGGCCAACGTCCTGACTTTC. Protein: CASSLAFSGANVLTF. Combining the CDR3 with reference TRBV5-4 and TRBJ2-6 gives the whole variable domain ETGVTQSPTHLIKTRGQQVTLRCSSQSGHNTVSWYQQALGQGPQFIFQYYREEENGRGNFPPRFSGLQFPNYSSELNVNALELDDSALYLCASSLAFSGANVLTFGAGSRLTVL.

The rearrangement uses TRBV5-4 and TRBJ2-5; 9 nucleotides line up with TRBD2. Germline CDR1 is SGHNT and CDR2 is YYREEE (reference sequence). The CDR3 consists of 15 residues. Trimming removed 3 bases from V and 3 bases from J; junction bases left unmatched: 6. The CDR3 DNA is TGTGCCAGCAGCTCGGAGAGACTAGCGGAAGAGACCCAGTACTTC. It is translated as CASSSERLAEETQYF.

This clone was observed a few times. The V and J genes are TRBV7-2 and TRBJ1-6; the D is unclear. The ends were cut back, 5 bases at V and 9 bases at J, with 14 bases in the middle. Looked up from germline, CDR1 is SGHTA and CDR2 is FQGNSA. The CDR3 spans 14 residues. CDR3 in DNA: TGTGCCAGCAGCGGTGGCCCGGGGAGTTCACCCCTCCACTTT. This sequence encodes CASSGGPGSSPLHF.

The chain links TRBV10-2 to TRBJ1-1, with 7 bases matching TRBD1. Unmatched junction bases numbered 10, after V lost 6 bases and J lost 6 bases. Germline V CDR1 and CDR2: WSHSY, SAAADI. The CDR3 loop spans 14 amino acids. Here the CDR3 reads CASRPHLTGSEAFF. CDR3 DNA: TGCGCCAGCAGGCCCCATTTGACAGGGTCTGAAGCTTTCTTT.

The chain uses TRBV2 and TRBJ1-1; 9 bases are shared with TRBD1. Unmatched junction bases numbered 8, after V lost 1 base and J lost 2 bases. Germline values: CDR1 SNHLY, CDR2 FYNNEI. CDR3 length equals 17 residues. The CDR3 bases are TGTGCCAGCAGTGAAGTGAGGACAGGGGCTAGTAACACTGAAGCTTTCTTT. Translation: CASSEVRTGASNTEAFF.

The CDR3 here is CASSSQRGAGYTQYF. CDR3 bases: TGTGCCAGCAGCTCTCAGCGGGGGGCAGGGTATACGCAGTATTTT. The chain has TRBV11-2 and TRBJ2-3; TRBD2 aligns across 9 bases. Germline CDR1 and CDR2: SGHAT and FQNNGV. The CDR3 is made up of 15 amino acids. Germline trimming cut 4 bases from V and 7 bases from J; bases unmatched to any gene: 9. Full variable domain (outside the CDR3, taken from reference TRBV11-2 and TRBJ2-3): EAGVAQSPRYKIIEKRQSVAFWCNPISGHATLYWYQQILGQGPKLLIQFQNNGVVDDSQLPKDRFSAERLKGVDSTLKIQPAKLEDSAVYLCASSSQRGAGYTQYFGPGTRLTVL.

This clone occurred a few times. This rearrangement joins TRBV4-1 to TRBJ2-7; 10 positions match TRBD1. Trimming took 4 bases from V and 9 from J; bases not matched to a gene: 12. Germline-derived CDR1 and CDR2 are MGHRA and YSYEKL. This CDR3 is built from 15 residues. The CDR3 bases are TGCGCCAGCAGCCCTGGACAGGGGGACCTCGAAGTGCAGTACTTC. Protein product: CASSPGQGDLEVQYF.

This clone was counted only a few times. CDR3 coding DNA: TGTGCCAGCGCCGGGACAGGTTCCTACGAGCAGTACTTC. Amino acid sequence: CASAGTGSYEQYF. This chain uses TRBV2 with TRBJ2-7; TRBD1 matches 8 bases. This CDR3 spans 13 amino acids. Germline CDR1 SNHLY, CDR2 FYNNEI. The J segment lost 1 base and the V segment lost 8 bases, leaving 4 bases of the junction unmatched.

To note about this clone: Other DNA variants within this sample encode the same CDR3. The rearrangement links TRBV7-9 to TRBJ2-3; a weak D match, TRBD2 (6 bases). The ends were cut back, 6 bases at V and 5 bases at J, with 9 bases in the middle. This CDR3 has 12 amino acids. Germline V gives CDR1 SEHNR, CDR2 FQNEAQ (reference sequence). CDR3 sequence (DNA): TGTGCCAGCAGTCCGCGGGGAGATACGCAGTATTTT. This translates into CASSPRGDTQYF.

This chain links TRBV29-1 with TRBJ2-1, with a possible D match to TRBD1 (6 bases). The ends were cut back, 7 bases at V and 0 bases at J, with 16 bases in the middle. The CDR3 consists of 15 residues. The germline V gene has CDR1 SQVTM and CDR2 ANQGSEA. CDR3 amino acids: CSATGTPSSYNEQFF. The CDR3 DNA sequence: TGCAGCGCCACCGGGACACCGAGCTCCTACAATGAGCAGTTCTTC.

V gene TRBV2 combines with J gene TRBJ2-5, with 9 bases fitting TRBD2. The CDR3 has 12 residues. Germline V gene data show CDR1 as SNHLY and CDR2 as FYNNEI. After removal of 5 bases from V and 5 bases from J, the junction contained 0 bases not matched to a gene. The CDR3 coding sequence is TGTGCCAGCAGTACTAGCGGGGAGACCCAGTACTTC. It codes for CASSTSGETQYF.

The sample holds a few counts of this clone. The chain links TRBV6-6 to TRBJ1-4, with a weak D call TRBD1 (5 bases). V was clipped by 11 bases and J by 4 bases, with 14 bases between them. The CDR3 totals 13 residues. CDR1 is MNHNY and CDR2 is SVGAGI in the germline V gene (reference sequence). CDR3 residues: CAVRGGGNEKLFF. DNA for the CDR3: TGTGCCGTCCGTGGGGGAGGTAATGAAAAACTGTTTTTT.

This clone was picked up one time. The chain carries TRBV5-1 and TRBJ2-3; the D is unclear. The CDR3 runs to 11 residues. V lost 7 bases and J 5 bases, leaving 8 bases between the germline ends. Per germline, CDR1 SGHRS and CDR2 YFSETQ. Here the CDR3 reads CASHFGDTQYF. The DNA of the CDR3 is TGCGCCAGCCACTTCGGAGATACGCAGTATTTT.

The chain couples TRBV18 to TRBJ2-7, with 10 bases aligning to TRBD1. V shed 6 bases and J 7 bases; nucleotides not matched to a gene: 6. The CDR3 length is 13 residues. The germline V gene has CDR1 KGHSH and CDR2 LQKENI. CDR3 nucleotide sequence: TGTGCCAGCTCTTCAGGGACAGGGGAAGAGCAGTACTTC. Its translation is CASSSGTGEEQYF. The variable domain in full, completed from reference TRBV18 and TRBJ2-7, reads NAGVMQNPRHLVRRRGQEARLRCSPMKGHSHVYWYRQLPEEGLKFMVYLQKENIIDESGMPKERFSAEFPKEGPSILRIQQVVRGDSAAYFCASSSGTGEEQYFGPGTRLTVT.

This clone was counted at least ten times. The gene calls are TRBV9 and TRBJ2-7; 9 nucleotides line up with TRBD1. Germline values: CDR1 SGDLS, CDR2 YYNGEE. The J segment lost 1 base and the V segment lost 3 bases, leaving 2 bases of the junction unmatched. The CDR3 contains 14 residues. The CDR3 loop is CASSADRGSYEQYF. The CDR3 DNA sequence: TGTGCCAGCAGCGCCGACAGGGGGTCCTACGAGCAGTACTTC.

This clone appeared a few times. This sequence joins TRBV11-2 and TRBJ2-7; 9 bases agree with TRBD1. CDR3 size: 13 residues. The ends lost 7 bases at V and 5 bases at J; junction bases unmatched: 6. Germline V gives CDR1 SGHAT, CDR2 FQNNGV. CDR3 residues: CASTRGQGDEQYF. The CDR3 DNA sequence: TGTGCCAGCACCAGGGGACAGGGCGACGAGCAGTACTTC.

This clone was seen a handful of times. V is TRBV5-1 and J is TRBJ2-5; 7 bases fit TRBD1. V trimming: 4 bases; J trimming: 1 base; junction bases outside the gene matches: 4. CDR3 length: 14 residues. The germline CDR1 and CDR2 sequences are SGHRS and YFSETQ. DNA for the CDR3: TGCGCCAGCAGCCCCGGACAGGCCCAAGAGACCCAGTACTTC. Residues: CASSPGQAQETQYF.

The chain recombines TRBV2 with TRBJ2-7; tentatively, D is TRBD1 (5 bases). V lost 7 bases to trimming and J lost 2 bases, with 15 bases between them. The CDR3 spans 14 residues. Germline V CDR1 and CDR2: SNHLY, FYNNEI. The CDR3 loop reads CASKPTGMTYEQYF. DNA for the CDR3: TGTGCCAGCAAGCCCACAGGCATGACCTACGAGCAGTACTTC.

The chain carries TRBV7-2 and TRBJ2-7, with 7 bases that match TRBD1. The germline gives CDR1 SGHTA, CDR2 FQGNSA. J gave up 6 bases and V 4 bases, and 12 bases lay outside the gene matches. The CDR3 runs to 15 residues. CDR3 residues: CASSSMGQLLGEQYF. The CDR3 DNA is TGTGCCAGCAGCTCCATGGGACAGCTCCTTGGCGAGCAGTACTTC.

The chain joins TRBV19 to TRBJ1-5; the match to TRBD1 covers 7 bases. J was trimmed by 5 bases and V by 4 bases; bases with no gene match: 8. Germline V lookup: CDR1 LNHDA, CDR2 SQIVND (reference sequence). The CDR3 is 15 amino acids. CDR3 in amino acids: CASSTRQGEHQPQHF. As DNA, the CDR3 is TGTGCCAGTAGTACCCGACAGGGAGAACATCAGCCCCAGCATTTT.

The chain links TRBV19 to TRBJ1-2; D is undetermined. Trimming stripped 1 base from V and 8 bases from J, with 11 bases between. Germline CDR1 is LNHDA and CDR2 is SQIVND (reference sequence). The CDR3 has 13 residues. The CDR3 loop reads CASSIALEQGYTF. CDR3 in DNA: TGTGCCAGTAGTATAGCCCTAGAGCAGGGCTACACCTTC.

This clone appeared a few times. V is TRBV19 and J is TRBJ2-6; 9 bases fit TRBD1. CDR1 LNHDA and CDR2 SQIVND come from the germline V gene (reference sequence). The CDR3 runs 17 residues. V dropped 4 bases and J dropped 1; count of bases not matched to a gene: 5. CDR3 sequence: CASSRGQGLSGANVLTF. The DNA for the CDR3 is TGTGCCAGTAGTAGGGGACAGGGTCTATCTGGGGCCAACGTCCTGACTTTC.

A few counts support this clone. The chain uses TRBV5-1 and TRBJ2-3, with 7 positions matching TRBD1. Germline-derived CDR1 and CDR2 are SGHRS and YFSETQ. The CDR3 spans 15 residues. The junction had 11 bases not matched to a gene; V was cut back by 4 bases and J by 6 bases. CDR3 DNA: TGCGCCAGCAGCCGTGGGTTCCAGGGGGAGGATACGCAGTATTTT. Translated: CASSRGFQGEDTQYF.

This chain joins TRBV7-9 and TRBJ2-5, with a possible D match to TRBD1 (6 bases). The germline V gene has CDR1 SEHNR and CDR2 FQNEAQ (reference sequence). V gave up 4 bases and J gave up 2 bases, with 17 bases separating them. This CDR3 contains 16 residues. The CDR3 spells CASSSRRDRRQETQYF. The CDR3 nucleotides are TGTGCCAGCAGCTCGAGACGCGACAGGCGACAAGAGACCCAGTACTTC.

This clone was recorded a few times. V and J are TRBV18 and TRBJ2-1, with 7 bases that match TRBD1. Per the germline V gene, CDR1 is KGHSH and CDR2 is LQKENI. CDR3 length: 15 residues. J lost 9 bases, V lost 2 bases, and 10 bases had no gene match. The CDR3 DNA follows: TGTGCCAGCTCACCAAACCCGGGACAGTCTACTGAGCAGTTCTTC. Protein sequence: CASSPNPGQSTEQFF. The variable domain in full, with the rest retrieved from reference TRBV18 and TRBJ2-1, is NAGVMQNPRHLVRRRGQEARLRCSPMKGHSHVYWYRQLPEEGLKFMVYLQKENIIDESGMPKERFSAEFPKEGPSILRIQQVVRGDSAAYFCASSPNPGQSTEQFFGPGTRLTVL.

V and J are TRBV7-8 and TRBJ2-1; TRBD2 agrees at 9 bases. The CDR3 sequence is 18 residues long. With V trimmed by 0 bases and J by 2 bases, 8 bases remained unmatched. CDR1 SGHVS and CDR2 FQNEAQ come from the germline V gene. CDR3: CASSLADTSGPTYNEQFF. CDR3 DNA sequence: TGTGCCAGCAGCTTAGCGGACACTAGCGGGCCAACCTACAATGAGCAGTTCTTC. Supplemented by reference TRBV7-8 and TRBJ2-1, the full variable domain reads GAGVSQSPRYKVAKRGQDVALRCDPISGHVSLFWYQQALGQGPEFLTYFQNEAQLDKSGLPSDRFFAERPEGSVSTLKIQRTQQEDSAVYLCASSLADTSGPTYNEQFFGPGTRLTVL.

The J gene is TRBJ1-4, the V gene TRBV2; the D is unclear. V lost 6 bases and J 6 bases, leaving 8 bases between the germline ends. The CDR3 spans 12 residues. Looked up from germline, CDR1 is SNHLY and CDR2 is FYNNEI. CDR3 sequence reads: CASRPADEKLFF. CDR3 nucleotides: TGTGCCAGCAGGCCCGCGGATGAAAAACTGTTTTTT.

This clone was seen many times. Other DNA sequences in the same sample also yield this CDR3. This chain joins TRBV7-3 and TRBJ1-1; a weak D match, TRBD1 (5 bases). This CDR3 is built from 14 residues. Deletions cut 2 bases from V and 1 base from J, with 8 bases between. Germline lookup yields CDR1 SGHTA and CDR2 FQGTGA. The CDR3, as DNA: TGTGCCAGCAGCTTAGGGGGGGAGAACACTGAAGCTTTCTTT. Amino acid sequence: CASSLGGENTEAFF.

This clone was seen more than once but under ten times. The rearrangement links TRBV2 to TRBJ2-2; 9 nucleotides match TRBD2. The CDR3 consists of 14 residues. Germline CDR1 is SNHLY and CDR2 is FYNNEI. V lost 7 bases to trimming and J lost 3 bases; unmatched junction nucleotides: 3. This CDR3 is CASKRGADTGELFF. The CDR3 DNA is TGTGCCAGCAAGCGGGGGGCCGACACCGGGGAGCTGTTTTTT.